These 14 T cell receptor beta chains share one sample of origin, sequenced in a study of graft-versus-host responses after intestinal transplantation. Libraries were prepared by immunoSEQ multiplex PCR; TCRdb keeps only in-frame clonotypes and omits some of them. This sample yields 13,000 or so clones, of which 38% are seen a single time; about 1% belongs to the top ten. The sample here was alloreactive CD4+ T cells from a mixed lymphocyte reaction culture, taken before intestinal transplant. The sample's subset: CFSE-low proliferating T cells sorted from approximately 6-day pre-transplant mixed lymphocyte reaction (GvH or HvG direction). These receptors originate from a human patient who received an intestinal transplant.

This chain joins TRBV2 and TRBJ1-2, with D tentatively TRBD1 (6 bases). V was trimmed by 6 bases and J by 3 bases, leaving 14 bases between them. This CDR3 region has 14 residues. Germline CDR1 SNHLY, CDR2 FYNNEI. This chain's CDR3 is CASRPQQGYYGYTF. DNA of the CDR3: TGTGCCAGCAGACCCCAACAGGGATACTATGGCTACACCTTC.

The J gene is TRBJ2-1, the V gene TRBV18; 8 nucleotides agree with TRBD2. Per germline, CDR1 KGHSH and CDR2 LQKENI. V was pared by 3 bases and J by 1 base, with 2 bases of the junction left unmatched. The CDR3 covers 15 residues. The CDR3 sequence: CASSPPGGSYNEQFF. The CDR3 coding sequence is TGTGCCAGCTCACCGCCGGGAGGGTCCTACAATGAGCAGTTCTTC.

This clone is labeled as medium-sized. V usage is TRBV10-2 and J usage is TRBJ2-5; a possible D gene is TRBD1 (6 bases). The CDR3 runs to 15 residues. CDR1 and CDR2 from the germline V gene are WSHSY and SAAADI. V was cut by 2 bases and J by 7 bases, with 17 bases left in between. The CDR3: CASSEATGLRVTQYF. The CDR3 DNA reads TGCGCCAGCAGTGAGGCCACAGGGTTGAGAGTGACCCAGTACTTC.

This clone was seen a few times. CDR3 sequence: CASSDRTGANEQYF. The CDR3 coding sequence is TGTGCCAGCAGCGATCGGACAGGGGCCAACGAGCAGTACTTC. This chain joins TRBV11-3 and TRBJ2-7, with 9 bases matching TRBD1. The CDR3 contains 14 residues. The V gene end was trimmed by 5 bases and the J gene end by 5 bases; junction bases not matched to a gene: 7. Germline CDR1 reads SGHNT; CDR2 reads YENEEA.

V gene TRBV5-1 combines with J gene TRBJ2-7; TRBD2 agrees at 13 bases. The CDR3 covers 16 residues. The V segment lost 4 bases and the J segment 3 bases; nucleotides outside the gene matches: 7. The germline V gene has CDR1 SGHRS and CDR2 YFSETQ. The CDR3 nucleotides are TGCGCCAGCAGCCCCCGGACTAGCGGGGGCATCTACGAGCAGTACTTC. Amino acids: CASSPRTSGGIYEQYF.

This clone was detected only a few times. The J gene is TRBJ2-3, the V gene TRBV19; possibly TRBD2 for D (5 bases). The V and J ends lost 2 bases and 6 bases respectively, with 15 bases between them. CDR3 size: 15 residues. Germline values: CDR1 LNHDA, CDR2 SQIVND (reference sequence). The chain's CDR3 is CASSITLGSWDTQYF. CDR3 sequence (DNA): TGTGCCAGTAGTATAACCCTAGGGAGCTGGGATACGCAGTATTTT.

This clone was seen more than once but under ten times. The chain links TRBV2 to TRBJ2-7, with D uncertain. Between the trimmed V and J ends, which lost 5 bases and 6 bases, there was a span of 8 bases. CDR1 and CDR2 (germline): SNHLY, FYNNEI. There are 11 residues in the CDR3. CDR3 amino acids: CASSFRGEQYF. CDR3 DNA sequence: TGTGCCAGCAGTTTTCGAGGCGAGCAGTACTTC.

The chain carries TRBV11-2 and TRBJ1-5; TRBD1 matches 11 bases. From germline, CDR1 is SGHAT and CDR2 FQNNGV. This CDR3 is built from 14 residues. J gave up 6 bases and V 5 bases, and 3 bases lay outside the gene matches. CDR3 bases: TGTGCCAGCAGCGGGACAGGGGGAGGTCAGCCCCAGCATTTT. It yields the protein CASSGTGGGQPQHF.

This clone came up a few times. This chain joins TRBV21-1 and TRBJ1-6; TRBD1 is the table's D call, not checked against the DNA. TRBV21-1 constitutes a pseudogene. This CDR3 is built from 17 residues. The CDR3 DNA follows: TGTGCCAGCAGCAAGCCTGTCGTGAACAGGGGTAATTCACCCCTCCACTTT. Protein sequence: CASSKPVVNRGNSPLHF.

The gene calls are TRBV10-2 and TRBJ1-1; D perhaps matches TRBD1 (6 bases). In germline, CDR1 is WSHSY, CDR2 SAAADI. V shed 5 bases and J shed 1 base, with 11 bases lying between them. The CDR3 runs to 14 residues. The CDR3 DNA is TGCGCCAGCAGTCGGACAGTCGCGAACACTGAAGCTTTCTTT. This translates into CASSRTVANTEAFF.

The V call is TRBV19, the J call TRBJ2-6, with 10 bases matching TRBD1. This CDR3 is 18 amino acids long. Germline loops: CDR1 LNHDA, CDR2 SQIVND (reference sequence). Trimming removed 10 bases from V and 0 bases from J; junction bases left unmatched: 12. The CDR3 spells CATRQGTGALSGANVLTF. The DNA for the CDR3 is TGTGCCACCAGGCAAGGGACAGGGGCTCTCTCTGGGGCCAACGTCCTGACTTTC.

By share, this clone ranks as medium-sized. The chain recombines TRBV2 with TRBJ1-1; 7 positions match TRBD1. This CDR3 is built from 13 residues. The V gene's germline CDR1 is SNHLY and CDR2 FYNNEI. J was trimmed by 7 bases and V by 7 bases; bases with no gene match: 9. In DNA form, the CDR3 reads TGTGCCAGCACCCCAGGGGGTAATGGTGAAGCTTTCTTT. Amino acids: CASTPGGNGEAFF.

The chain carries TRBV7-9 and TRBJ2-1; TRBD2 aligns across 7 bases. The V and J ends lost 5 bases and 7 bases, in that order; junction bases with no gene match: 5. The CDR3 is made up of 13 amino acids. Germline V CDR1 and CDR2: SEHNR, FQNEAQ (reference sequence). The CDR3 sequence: CASSHLGGNEQFF. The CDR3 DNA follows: TGTGCCAGCAGCCACCTCGGGGGGAATGAGCAGTTCTTC.

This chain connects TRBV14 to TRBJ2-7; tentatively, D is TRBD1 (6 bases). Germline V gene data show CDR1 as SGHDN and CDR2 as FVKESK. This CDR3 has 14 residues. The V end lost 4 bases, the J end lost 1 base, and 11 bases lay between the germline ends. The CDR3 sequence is CASSLETGSYEQYF. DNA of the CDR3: TGTGCCAGCAGCCTAGAGACAGGATCCTACGAGCAGTACTTC.